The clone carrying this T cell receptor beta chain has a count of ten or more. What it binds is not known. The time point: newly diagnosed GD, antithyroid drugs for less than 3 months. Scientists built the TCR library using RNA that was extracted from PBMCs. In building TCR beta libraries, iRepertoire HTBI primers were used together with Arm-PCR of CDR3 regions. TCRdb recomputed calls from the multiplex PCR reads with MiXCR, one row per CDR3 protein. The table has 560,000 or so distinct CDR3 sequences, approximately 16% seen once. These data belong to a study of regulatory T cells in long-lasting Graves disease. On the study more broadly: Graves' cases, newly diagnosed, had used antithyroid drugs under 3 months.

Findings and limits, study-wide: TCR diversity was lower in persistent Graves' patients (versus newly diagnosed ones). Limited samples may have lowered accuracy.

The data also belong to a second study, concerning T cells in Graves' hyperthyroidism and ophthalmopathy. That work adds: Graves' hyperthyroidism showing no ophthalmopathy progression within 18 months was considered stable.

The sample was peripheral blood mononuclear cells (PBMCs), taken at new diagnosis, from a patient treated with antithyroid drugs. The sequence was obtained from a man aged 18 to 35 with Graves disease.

CDR3 DNA: TGTGCCAGCAGTTACGTGACCGACAGTCTAGGGAACTATGGCTACACCTTC. Its protein product is CASSYVTDSLGNYGYTF. This chain joins TRBV6-9 and TRBJ1-2, with D perhaps TRBD1 (5 bases). Germline lookup yields CDR1 MNHGY and CDR2 SVAAGI. V shed 3 bases and J shed 2 bases, with 19 bases lying between them. CDR3 length: 17 residues.